This T cell receptor beta chain was recorded in a study of T-cell memory formation after mild COVID-19 (TCRdb year 2021). Study-level background: TCR sequence clusters from the two donors were found to be largely donor specific. In a couple of donors, T-cell clones that expanded and contracted after mild COVID-19 were followed by sequencing TCRalpha and TCRbeta repertoires longitudinally. The cohort was made up of two young adult volunteers, one female and one male, who were previously healthy.

Sequencing instrument: Illumina NovaSeq 6000. Using 5'RACE with constant-segment primers, TCRalpha and TCRbeta cDNA libraries were constructed, with sample barcodes and unique molecular identifiers added in the process. Trizol reagent was used to extract RNA from every sample. Amplification of the libraries took two PCR steps, and the second step added a second sample barcode plus Illumina TruSeq adapters. Sequencing of the libraries was done on an Illumina NovaSeq, producing 2 x 150 bp paired-end reads. The authors' analysis ran thus. Demultiplexing of reads and collapsing into UMI-guided consensus sequences were performed with migec v1.2.7. Using mixcr v2.1.11, UMI consensuses were aligned to TRA and TRB V and J templates and then assembled into clonotypes. A clonotype was counted as expanded or contracted only if both edgeR and NoisET called the change significant, with noise models trained on biological replicates. For edgeR calls, a false discovery rate-adjusted p below 0.01 and a log2 fold-change threshold of 1 were applied. PCA with hierarchical clustering of max-normalized trajectories of the 1000 most abundant clonotypes was used as exploratory dynamics analysis. Separately sequenced CD4+ and CD8+ repertoires were used to assign a CD4 or CD8 phenotype to each responding clone. Starting from the raw public reads, TCRdb applied fastp trimming at Q25, assembled clones with MiXCR and retained in-frame beta chains. A single entry per CDR3 protein holds the most common genes and DNA from its merged rows. For this entry, the V and J calls and clone size follow TCRdb and not the study's own pipeline. The sample table contains 380,000 or so distinct CDR3 sequences; only one count was recorded for around 13% of them. In total, the top ten clones hold 22% of the sample.

Ten or more counts support this clonotype. It lacks a known antigen. Base qualities are missing; no much larger clone stands one base away. Ficoll-Paque density gradient centrifugation was the method used to isolate PBMCs. On the study overall, not on this receptor specifically: Whether the second-wave clones peaking on day 37 were SARS-CoV-2 specific was not confirmed. Clones contracting from day 15 to 85 had balanced CD4/CD8 phenotypes, while a second wave expanding from day 15 to 37 was biased towards CD4+. Contracting CD4+ clones appeared mostly in the CM and EM memory subsets, whereas CD8+ clones were enriched in EMRA. Some responding clones were detected in pre-infection memory, suggesting pre-existing cross-reactive memory T cells joined the SARS-CoV-2 response. The study included only two mild cases, and larger cohorts that include severe cases with pre-infection samples were judged to be necessary.

Including cysteine and phenylalanine, the CDR3 has 15 amino acids. Of all the DNA, just the CDR3 is kept, 45 bases in frame from base 1. After removal of 4 bases from V and 1 base from J, the junction retains 4 bases not matched to a gene. The germline V gene (reference sequence) supplies CDR1 LGHDT and CDR2 YNNKEL. The sample consisted of PBMCs or a T cell subset sorted from them (not recorded which). The chain couples TRBV3-1 to TRBJ2-5; 9 middle bases align to TRBD1. This clonotype was sampled from a man aged 18-30 years who had mild COVID-19 (a few samples of this study predate the infection). The sample titles of this study are shuffled in the database, so cell type and time point are left out; the donor was told from shared clones. The bases read TGTGCCAGCAGCCTCGGACAGGGGCCCCAAGAGACCCAGTACTTC. Protein translation: CASSLGQGPQETQYF.